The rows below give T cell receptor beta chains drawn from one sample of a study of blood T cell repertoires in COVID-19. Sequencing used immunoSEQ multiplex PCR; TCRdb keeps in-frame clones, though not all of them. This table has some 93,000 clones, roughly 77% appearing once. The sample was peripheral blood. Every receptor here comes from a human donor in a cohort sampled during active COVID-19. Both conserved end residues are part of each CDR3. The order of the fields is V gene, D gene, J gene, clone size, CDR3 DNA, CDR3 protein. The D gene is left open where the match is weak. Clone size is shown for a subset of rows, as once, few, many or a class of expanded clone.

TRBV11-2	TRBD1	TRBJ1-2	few	TGTGCCAGCAGCCGGTGGACAGGGGGTATAGAATATGGCTACACCTTC	CASSRWTGGIEYGYTF
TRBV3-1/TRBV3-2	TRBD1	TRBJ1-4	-	TGTGCCAGCAGCCAAGTGGGACAGACAACTAATGAAAAACTGTTTTTT	CASSQVGQTTNEKLFF
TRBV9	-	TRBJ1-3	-	TGTGCCAGCAGCGTAGGTCCTTCAGGTGATGGAAACACCATATATTTT	CASSVGPSGDGNTIYF
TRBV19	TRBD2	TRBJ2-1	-	TGTGCCAGTAGTATGGAGGGACTAGCCGTTGCGGGGTACAATGAGCAGTTCTTC	CASSMEGLAVAGYNEQFF
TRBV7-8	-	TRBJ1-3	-	TGTGCCAGCAGCCTTAGTACCGTTAGCTCTGGAAACACCATATATTTT	CASSLSTVSSGNTIYF
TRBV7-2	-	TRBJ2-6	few	TGTGCCAGCAGCACACCCGACAGGGCCAACGTCCTGACTTTC	CASSTPDRANVLTF
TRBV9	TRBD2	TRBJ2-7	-	TGTGCCAGCAGCGTAGGAAGTAGCGGGAGGGCCGGCGAGCAGTACTTC	CASSVGSSGRAGEQYF
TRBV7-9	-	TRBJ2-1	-	TGTGCCAGCAGCTTAACCGCGGCCCCCTACAATGAGCAGTTCTTC	CASSLTAAPYNEQFF
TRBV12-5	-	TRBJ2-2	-	TGTGCTAGTGCCCCTGGACAGGGAGGGACCGGGGAGCTGTTTTTT	CASAPGQGGTGELFF
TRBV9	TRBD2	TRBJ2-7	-	TGTGCCAGCAGCGTAGGGGCGGGAGGGCCGCCAACCTACGAGCAGTACTTC	CASSVGAGGPPTYEQYF
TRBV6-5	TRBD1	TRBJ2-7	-	TGTGCCAGCACCAAGACAGGGAACTACGAGCAGTACTTC	CASTKTGNYEQYF
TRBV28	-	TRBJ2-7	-	TGTGCCAGCAGCCCACCTACCGGGACACGTTCGGGCGAGCAGTACTTC	CASSPPTGTRSGEQYF
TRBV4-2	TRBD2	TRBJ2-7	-	TGTGCCAGCAGCCAAATTAGCGGGAGGCCCCCCTACGAGCAGTACTTC	CASSQISGRPPYEQYF
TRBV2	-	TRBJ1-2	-	TGTGCCAGCAGACTCAACCCGACAGCGTCCTATGGCTACACCTTC	CASRLNPTASYGYTF
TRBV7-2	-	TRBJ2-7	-	TGTGCCAGCAGCTTTAGCGGCCTCAACTACGAGCAGTACTTC	CASSFSGLNYEQYF
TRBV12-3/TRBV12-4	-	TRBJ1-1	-	TGTGCCAGCAGATCTAGACAGGTTAGTGAAGCTTTCTTT	CASRSRQVSEAFF
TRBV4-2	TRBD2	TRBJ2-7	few	TGTGCCAGCAGTAAAGGGCTAGCGGGAGACTCCTACGAGCAGTACTTC	CASSKGLAGDSYEQYF
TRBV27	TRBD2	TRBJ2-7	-	TGTGCCAGCAGACCCGGGACTAGCGGCTTTCTGGAGCAGTACTTC	CASRPGTSGFLEQYF
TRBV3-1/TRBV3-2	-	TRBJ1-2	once	TGTGCCAGCAGCCAAGATTTACGGGGGACCAGAGGCTACACCTTC	CASSQDLRGTRGYTF
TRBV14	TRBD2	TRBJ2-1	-	TGTGCCAGCAGCCCGTCTAGCGGGATCTCCTACAATGAGCAGTTCTTC	CASSPSSGISYNEQFF
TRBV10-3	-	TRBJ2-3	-	TGTGCCATCGGGGACTTCGACACAGATACGCAGTATTTT	CAIGDFDTDTQYF
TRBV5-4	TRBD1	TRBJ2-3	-	TGTGCCAGCAGCTTGAAGGGAAGACAGGGGTGGGCAGATACGCAGTATTTT	CASSLKGRQGWADTQYF
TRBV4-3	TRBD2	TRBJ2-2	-	TGCGCCAGCAGCCAAGCGTACCTAGCGGGAGAATGGACCGGGGAGCTGTTTTTT	CASSQAYLAGEWTGELFF